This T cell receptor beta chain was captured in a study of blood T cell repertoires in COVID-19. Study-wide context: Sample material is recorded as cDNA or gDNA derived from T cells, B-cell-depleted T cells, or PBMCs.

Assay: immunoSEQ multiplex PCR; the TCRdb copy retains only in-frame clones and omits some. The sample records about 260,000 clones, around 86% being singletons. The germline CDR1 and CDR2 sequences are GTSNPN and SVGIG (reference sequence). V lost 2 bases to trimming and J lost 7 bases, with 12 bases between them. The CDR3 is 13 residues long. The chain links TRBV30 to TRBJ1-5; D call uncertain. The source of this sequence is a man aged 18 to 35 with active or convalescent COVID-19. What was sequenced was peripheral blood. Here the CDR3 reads CAWSKGEGQPQHF. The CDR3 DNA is TGTGCCTGGAGTAAGGGAGAGGGCCAGCCCCAGCATTTT.